The 16 T cell receptor beta chains given below trace back to one sample, sequenced in a study of cytomegalovirus exposure and HLA in healthy donors. PCR was performed using 60 Vbeta and 13 Jbeta primers. Clones were sequenced by immunoSEQ multiplex PCR, and TCRdb holds only the in-frame ones, with some missing. The repertoire holds approximately 71,000 clones, with about 78% as singletons. Material: PBMCs. The receptors stem from a woman aged 40 to 50 in good health and CMV-seropositive.

This rearrangement joins TRBV6-5 to TRBJ1-2; no clear D gene. Between the trimmed V and J ends, which lost 2 bases and 2 bases, there was a span of 9 bases. CDR1 and CDR2 from the germline V gene are MNHEY and SVGAGI. The length of the CDR3 is 14 residues. In DNA, the CDR3 is TGTGCCAGCAGTTACCGAGCGGGCAACTATGGCTACACCTTC. Translation gives CASSYRAGNYGYTF.

V gene TRBV15 combines with J gene TRBJ1-5; no clear D gene. The CDR3 is made up of 18 amino acids. Trimming took 1 base from V and 3 from J, leaving 19 bases between them. Germline-derived CDR1 and CDR2 are LNHNV and YYDKDF (reference sequence). The CDR3 DNA is TGTGCCACCAGCAGAGGAAAACTCCGGGATTGGAACAATCAGCCCCAGCATTTT. Translated, it gives CATSRGKLRDWNNQPQHF.

The V call is TRBV10-3, the J call TRBJ2-7, with TRBD2 identical over 8 bases. The V gene end was trimmed by 3 bases and the J gene end by 2 bases; junction bases not matched to a gene: 6. CDR1 is ENHRY, CDR2 SYGVKD, per germline. This CDR3 comprises 15 residues. CDR3 nucleotide sequence: TGTGCCATCAGTGATAATCCGGGGGGGACCTACGAGCAGTACTTC. Protein sequence: CAISDNPGGTYEQYF.

CDR3 sequence reads: CASSFSGGLAGGEQYF. The DNA of the CDR3 is TGTGCCAGCAGCTTCTCGGGGGGACTAGCGGGGGGCGAGCAGTACTTC. The rearrangement uses TRBV7-2 and TRBJ2-7; TRBD2 matches at 15 bases. With V trimmed by 3 bases and J by 6 bases, 6 bases remained unmatched. Germline CDR1 is SGHTA and CDR2 is FQGNSA. This CDR3 has 16 amino acids.

This chain uses TRBV7-8 with TRBJ1-4; possible D gene TRBD1, 5 bases. CDR3 length equals 16 residues. Germline V gives CDR1 SGHVS, CDR2 FQNEAQ. Trimming removed 5 bases from V and 8 bases from J, with 21 bases in between. The CDR3 bases are TGTGCCAGCAGCCCGCTAGGGGCGGGAAGTGGGGAAAAACTGTTTTTT. Residues: CASSPLGAGSGEKLFF.

This clone was observed a few times. The chain is built from TRBV5-6 and TRBJ2-7, with 7 bases lining up with TRBD1. Trimming cost V 4 bases and J 9 bases; bases outside gene matches: 7. This CDR3 region has 12 residues. Germline lookup yields CDR1 SGHDT and CDR2 YYEEEE. The CDR3 DNA is TGTGCCAGCAGCGCAGGGACAGTGGGGCAGTACTTC. Residues: CASSAGTVGQYF.

The chain recombines TRBV19 with TRBJ1-6, with 7 bases matching TRBD1. This CDR3 comprises 15 residues. Germline lookup yields CDR1 LNHDA and CDR2 SQIVND (reference sequence). The ends lost 5 bases at V and 7 bases at J; junction bases unmatched: 8. CDR3 in DNA: TGTGCCAGTAGTCTAGGGGGCCAAGGGAATTCACCCCTCCACTTT. This codes for CASSLGGQGNSPLHF. Looking up the rest from reference TRBV19 and TRBJ1-6 gives the full variable domain: DGGITQSPKYLFRKEGQNVTLSCEQNLNHDAMYWYRQDPGQGLRLIYYSQIVNDFQKGDIAEGYSVSREKKESFPLTVTSAQKNPTAFYLCASSLGGQGNSPLHFGNGTRLTVT.

The V call is TRBV2, the J call TRBJ2-7; weak D call: TRBD1 (5 bases). V was cut by 2 bases and J by 5 bases, with 16 bases left in between. Per germline, CDR1 SNHLY and CDR2 FYNNEI. CDR3 length equals 15 residues. The CDR3 protein is CASSESMAGLNEQYF. The DNA for the CDR3 is TGTGCCAGCAGTGAAAGTATGGCAGGGCTAAACGAGCAGTACTTC.

In this sample, this clone turned up a few times. Written as DNA, the CDR3 is TGTGCCTGGACAGGGGCGAACACTGAAGCTTTCTTT. This sequence encodes CAWTGANTEAFF. The V and J genes are TRBV30 and TRBJ1-1; D possibly corresponds to TRBD1 (6 bases). With 4 bases removed from V and 1 base from J, the gap between germline ends came to 7 bases. The V gene's germline CDR1 is GTSNPN and CDR2 SVGIG (reference sequence). This CDR3 is built from 12 residues.

The genes are TRBV6-5 and TRBJ1-2, with a possible D match to TRBD1 (5 bases). The CDR3 is made up of 13 amino acids. CDR1 and CDR2 (germline): MNHEY, SVGAGI. V dropped 6 bases and J dropped 5 bases, with 13 bases sitting between them. Written as DNA, the CDR3 is TGTGCCAGCAGCACCCCAGGGTTATATGGCTACACCTTC. This translates into CASSTPGLYGYTF.

The chain links TRBV28 to TRBJ1-5; the match to TRBD1 covers 10 bases. This CDR3 contains 14 residues. The V gene's germline CDR1 is MDHEN and CDR2 SYDVKM. Unmatched junction bases numbered 7, after V lost 3 bases and J lost 11 bases. The CDR3 region has the DNA TGTGCCAGCAGTTTTCCGGGACAGGGGTTGTCCCAGCATTTT. Translation: CASSFPGQGLSQHF.

This clone was detected only a few times. The chain combines TRBV10-3 with TRBJ1-4, with a possible D match to TRBD1 (5 bases). The V gene lost 11 bases and the J gene lost 5 bases, with 12 bases spanning the gap. Germline V gene data show CDR1 as ENHRY and CDR2 as SYGVKD. CDR3 length: 12 amino acids. CDR3 bases: TGTGCCTCTGGACAAGGGAATGAAAAACTGTTTTTT. Its protein is CASGQGNEKLFF.

The chain is built from TRBV14 and TRBJ1-5; D might be TRBD1 (6 bases). The CDR3 covers 11 residues. Germline values: CDR1 SGHDN, CDR2 FVKESK. The V and J ends lost 6 bases and 6 bases respectively, with 6 bases between them. The CDR3 DNA reads TGTGCCAGCAGAGGGGGTCAGCCCCAGCATTTT. Translated: CASRGGQPQHF.

The CDR3 bases are TGTGCCAGCAGCCCAGACAGGGATCAGCCCCAGCATTTT. Protein product: CASSPDRDQPQHF. The gene calls are TRBV28 and TRBJ1-5; TRBD1 matches at 7 bases. The CDR3 sequence is 13 residues long. With V trimmed by 6 bases and J by 5 bases, 4 bases remained unmatched. Per germline, CDR1 MDHEN and CDR2 SYDVKM.

The V call is TRBV12-5, the J call TRBJ2-7; maybe TRBD1 (5 bases). The germline V gene has CDR1 LGHNT and CDR2 FRNRAP. This CDR3 region has 12 residues. Trimming cost V 5 bases and J 2 bases, with 7 bases left between them. CDR3 sequence: CASGRQPYEQYF. CDR3 DNA: TGTGCTAGTGGTAGACAGCCCTACGAGCAGTACTTC.

This clone was picked up many times. The chain links TRBV6-5 to TRBJ2-6; 9 nucleotides agree with TRBD2. The CDR3 totals 15 residues. Germline V CDR1 and CDR2: MNHEY, SVGAGI. The V segment lost 8 bases and the J segment 3 bases; nucleotides outside the gene matches: 5. The CDR3 DNA sequence: TGTGCCAGCCAGTTAGCGGGGGATGGGGCCAACGTCCTGACTTTC. It specifies CASQLAGDGANVLTF.